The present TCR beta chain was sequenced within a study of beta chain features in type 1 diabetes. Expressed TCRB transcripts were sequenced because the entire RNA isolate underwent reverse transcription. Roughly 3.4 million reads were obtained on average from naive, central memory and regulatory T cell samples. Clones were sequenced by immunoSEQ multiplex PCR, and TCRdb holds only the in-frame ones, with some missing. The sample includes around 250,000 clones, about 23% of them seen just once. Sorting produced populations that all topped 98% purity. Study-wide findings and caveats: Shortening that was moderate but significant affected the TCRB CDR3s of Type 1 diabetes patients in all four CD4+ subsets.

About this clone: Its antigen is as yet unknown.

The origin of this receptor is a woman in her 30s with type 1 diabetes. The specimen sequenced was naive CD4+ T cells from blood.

CDR3 bases: TGCGCCAGCAGCCCCCCCGGGACTAGCAGCACAGATACGCAGTATTTT. This sequence encodes CASSPPGTSSTDTQYF. The chain has TRBV4-1 and TRBJ2-3; 9 bases match TRBD2. The ends lost 4 bases at V and 0 bases at J; junction bases unmatched: 5. CDR3 length: 16 residues. From germline, CDR1 is MGHRA and CDR2 YSYEKL.